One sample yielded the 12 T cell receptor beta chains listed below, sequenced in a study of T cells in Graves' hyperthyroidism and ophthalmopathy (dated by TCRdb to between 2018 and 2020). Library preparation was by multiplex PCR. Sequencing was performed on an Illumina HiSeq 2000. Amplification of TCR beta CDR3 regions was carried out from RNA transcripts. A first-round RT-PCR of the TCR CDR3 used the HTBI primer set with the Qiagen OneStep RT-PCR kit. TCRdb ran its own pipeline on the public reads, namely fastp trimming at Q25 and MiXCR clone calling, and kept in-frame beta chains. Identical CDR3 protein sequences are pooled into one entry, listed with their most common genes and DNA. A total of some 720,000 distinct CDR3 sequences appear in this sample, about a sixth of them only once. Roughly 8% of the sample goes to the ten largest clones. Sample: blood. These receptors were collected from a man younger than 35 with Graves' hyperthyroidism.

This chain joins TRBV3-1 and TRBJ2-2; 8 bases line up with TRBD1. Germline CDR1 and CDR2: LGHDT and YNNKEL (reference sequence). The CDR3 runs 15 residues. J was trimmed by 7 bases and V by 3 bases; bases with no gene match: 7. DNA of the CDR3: TGTGCCAGCAGCCAGCGTAGACAGGGGAACGGGGAGCTGTTTTTT. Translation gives CASSQRRQGNGELFF.

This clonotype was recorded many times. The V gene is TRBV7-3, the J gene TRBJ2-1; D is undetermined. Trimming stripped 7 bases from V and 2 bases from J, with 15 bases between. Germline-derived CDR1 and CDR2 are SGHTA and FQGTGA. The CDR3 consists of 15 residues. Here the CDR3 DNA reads TGTGCCAGCACTCAAGACTCTGCAGCCTACAATGAGCAGTTCTTC. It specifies CASTQDSAAYNEQFF.

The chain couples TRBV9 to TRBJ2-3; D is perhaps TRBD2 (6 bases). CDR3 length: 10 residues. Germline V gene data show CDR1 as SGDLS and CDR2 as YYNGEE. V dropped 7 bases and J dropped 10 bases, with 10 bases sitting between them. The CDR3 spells CASGDFAQYF. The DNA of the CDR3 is TGTGCCAGCGGGGACTTTGCGCAGTATTTT.

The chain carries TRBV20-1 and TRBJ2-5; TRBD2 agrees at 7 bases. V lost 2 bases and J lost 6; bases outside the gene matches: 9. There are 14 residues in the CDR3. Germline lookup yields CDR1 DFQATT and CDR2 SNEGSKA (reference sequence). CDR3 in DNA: TGCAGTGCTAGATCCTCGACTAGCTATCAGACCCAGTACTTC. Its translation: CSARSSTSYQTQYF.

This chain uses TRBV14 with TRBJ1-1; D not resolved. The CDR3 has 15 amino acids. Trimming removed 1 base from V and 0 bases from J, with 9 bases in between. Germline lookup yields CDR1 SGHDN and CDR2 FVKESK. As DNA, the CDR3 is TGTGCCAGCAGCCAAGTAGGTTTATTGAACACTGAAGCTTTCTTT. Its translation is CASSQVGLLNTEAFF.

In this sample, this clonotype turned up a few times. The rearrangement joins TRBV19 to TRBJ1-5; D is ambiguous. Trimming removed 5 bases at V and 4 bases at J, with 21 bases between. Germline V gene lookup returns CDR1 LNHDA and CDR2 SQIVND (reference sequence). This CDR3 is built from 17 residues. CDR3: CASSAYSVRALNQPQHF. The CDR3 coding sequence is TGTGCCAGTAGTGCATATTCAGTCCGGGCATTAAATCAGCCCCAGCATTTT.

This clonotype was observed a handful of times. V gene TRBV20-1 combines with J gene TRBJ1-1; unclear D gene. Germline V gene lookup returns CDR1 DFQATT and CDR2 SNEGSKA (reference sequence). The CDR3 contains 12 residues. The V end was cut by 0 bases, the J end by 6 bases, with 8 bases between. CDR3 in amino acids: CSARDQAAEAFF. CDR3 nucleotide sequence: TGCAGTGCTAGAGATCAGGCGGCTGAAGCTTTCTTT.

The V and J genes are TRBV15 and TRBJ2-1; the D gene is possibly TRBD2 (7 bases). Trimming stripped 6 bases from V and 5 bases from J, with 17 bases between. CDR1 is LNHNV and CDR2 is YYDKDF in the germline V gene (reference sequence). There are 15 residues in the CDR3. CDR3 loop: CATRGGGGTHNEQFF. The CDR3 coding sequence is TGTGCCACCAGAGGGGGGGGGGGCACACACAATGAGCAGTTCTTC.

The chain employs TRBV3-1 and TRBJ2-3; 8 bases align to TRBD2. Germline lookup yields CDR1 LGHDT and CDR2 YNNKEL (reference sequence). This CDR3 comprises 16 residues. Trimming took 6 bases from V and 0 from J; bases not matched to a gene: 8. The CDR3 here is CASRRTLAVSTDTQYF. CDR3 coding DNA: TGTGCCAGCAGACGCACACTAGCGGTTAGCACAGATACGCAGTATTTT.

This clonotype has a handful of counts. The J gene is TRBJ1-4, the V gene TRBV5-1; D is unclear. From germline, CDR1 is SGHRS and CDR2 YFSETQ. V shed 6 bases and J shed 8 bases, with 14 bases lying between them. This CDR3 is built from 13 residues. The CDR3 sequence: CASTLGLGEKLFF. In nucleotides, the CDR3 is TGCGCCAGCACCCTGGGCCTAGGGGAAAAACTGTTTTTT.

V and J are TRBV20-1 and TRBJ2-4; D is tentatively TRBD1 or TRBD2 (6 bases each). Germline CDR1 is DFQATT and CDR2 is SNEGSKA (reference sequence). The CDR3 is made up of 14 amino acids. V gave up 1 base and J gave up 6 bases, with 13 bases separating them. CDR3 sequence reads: CSARGGGSANIQYF. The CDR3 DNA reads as TGCAGTGCTAGAGGAGGGGGGTCCGCAAACATTCAGTACTTC.

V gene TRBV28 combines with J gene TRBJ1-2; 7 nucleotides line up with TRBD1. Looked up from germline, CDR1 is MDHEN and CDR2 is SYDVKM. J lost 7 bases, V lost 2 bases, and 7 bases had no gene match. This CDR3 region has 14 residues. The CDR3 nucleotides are TGTGCCAGCAGTTTAGAACAGGGGTTTGGTGGCTACACCTTC. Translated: CASSLEQGFGGYTF.